This T cell receptor (beta chain) is from a study of T-cell memory formation after mild COVID-19. The overall study: Clusters were largely donor specific.

The study, taken as a whole, reports: SARS-CoV-2 specificity was not confirmed for second-wave clones peaking on day 37. Those CD4+ clones that contracted were mainly in CM and EM (CD8+ ones in EMRA). Some responding clones appeared in pre-infection memory, suggesting cross-reactive memory joined.

The V and J ends lost 6 bases and 8 bases respectively, with 11 bases between them. The CDR3 runs 12 residues. The V gene's germline CDR1 is SGHTA and CDR2 FQGNSA. MiXCR, run by TCRdb on the 5' RACE reads, gives a single entry per CDR3 protein. The sample holds around 190,000 distinct CDR3 sequences, roughly 20% seen once. This clonotype was counted a few times. Antigen unknown. The receptor comes from a man between 18 and 35 years old who had mild COVID-19 (a few samples of this study predate the infection). Cell type and time point are not known. Material for sequencing was PBMCs or a T cell subset sorted from them (not recorded which). This rearrangement joins TRBV7-2 to TRBJ2-1, with D tentatively TRBD2 (5 bases). CDR3 in amino acids: CASRQEGYEQFF. DNA for the CDR3: TGTGCCAGCAGGCAAGAGGGTTATGAGCAGTTCTTC.